Presented here are 26 T cell receptor beta chains from one specimen sequenced in a study of blood T cell repertoires in COVID-19. Profiled with immunoSEQ multiplex PCR; TCRdb holds only in-frame clones, not every one. The repertoire holds under 200,000 clones, with 87% as singletons. The sequenced sample consisted of peripheral blood. The receptors here all came from a man aged 35 to 55 with active or convalescent COVID-19.

This clone was detected once. The V gene is TRBV13, the J gene TRBJ2-7, with D possibly matching TRBD1 (6 bases). V was shortened by 5 bases and J by 11 bases, with 19 bases between the two germline ends. The germline V gene encodes CDR1 PRHDT and CDR2 FYEKMQ (reference sequence). There are 13 residues in the CDR3. The CDR3 region is CASSLVRGPGKYF. CDR3 sequence (DNA): TGTGCCAGCAGCCTAGTCAGGGGCCCCGGGAAGTACTTC.

The gene calls are TRBV2 and TRBJ1-4; no clear D. CDR3 length: 15 amino acids. Germline V gene data show CDR1 as SNHLY and CDR2 as FYNNEI. Trimming cost V 6 bases and J 0 bases, with 11 bases left between them. CDR3 sequence: CASSLDRSTNEKLFF. CDR3 DNA sequence: TGTGCCAGCAGCCTAGACCGCTCAACTAATGAAAAACTGTTTTTT.

The chain couples TRBV6-5 to TRBJ1-1; maybe TRBD1 (6 bases). CDR3 length equals 15 residues. CDR1 is MNHEY and CDR2 is SVGAGI in the germline V gene. With 5 bases removed from V and 4 bases from J, the gap between germline ends came to 17 bases. Here the CDR3 DNA reads TGTGCCAGCAGTCACAGGGAGGCGGGGGGCACTGAAGCTTTCTTT. Its protein is CASSHREAGGTEAFF.

This chain connects TRBV5-6 to TRBJ1-1; TRBD1 might be the D (6 bases). This CDR3 contains 15 residues. V shed 3 bases and J shed 3 bases, with 15 bases lying between them. The germline CDR1 and CDR2 sequences are SGHDT and YYEEEE. CDR3 nucleotide sequence: TGTGCCAGCAGCTACCCCGGCAGGGGATACACTGAAGCTTTCTTT. Its protein is CASSYPGRGYTEAFF.

This chain links TRBV7-9 with TRBJ2-7; D possibly corresponds to TRBD2 (7 bases). This CDR3 is built from 13 residues. Germline V gene data show CDR1 as SEHNR and CDR2 as FQNEAQ (reference sequence). V lost 2 bases to trimming and J lost 6 bases, with 11 bases between them. The CDR3 loop is CASSLTGGGEQYF. The CDR3 DNA follows: TGTGCCAGCAGCTTAACGGGGGGCGGCGAGCAGTACTTC.

This chain's CDR3 is CASSYRGGASGDSEQFF. The CDR3, as DNA: TGTGCCAGCAGTTACCGGGGGGGGGCTAGCGGGGATAGTGAGCAGTTCTTC. This sequence joins TRBV6-2 or TRBV6-3 and TRBJ2-1, with 9 bases identical to TRBD2. This CDR3 is built from 17 residues. The germline gives CDR1 MNHEY, CDR2 SVGEGT. J gave up 9 bases and V 2 bases, and 14 bases lay outside the gene matches.

V and J are TRBV4-1 and TRBJ1-5, with a possible D match to TRBD1 (5 bases). Per germline, CDR1 MGHRA and CDR2 YSYEKL. CDR3 length equals 19 residues. V lost 1 base, J lost 5 bases, and 24 bases lay in between. Here the CDR3 reads CASSQAGSIGSRVDQPQHF. In nucleotides, the CDR3 is TGCGCCAGCAGCCAAGCGGGCTCTATTGGATCCAGGGTGGATCAGCCCCAGCATTTT.

CDR3 DNA sequence: TGTGCCAGCAGGAGGGACATCATGAACACTGAAGCTTTCTTT. This sequence encodes CASRRDIMNTEAFF. V and J are TRBV2 and TRBJ1-1; D may be TRBD1 (6 bases). The V and J ends lost 6 bases and 0 bases respectively, with 11 bases between them. Looked up from germline, CDR1 is SNHLY and CDR2 is FYNNEI. The CDR3 is 14 amino acids. The complete variable domain, with remaining parts taken from reference TRBV2 and TRBJ1-1, reads EPEVTQTPSHQVTQMGQEVILRCVPISNHLYFYWYRQILGQKVEFLVSFYNNEISEKSEIFDDQFSVERPDGSNFTLKIRSTKLEDSAMYFCASRRDIMNTEAFFGQGTRLTVV.

This chain connects TRBV9 to TRBJ1-4; no clear D. The V and J ends lost 3 bases and 0 bases respectively, with 9 bases between them. CDR3 size: 15 residues. Germline CDR1 and CDR2: SGDLS and YYNGEE. The CDR3 here is CASSALGATNEKLFF. In DNA, the CDR3 is TGTGCCAGCAGCGCTCTCGGAGCAACTAATGAAAAACTGTTTTTT.

V and J are TRBV6-6 and TRBJ1-1; the match to TRBD1 covers 7 bases. V lost 7 bases to trimming and J lost 7 bases; unmatched junction nucleotides: 9. CDR1 MNHNY and CDR2 SVGAGI come from the germline V gene (reference sequence). This CDR3 comprises 13 residues. For the CDR3, the DNA is TGTGCCAGCAAAGGGCCGACAGGGATTGAAGCTTTCTTT. Protein sequence: CASKGPTGIEAFF.

V and J are TRBV12-3 or TRBV12-4 and TRBJ1-5; 9 nucleotides align to TRBD1. The trim removed 6 bases at V and 5 bases at J, leaving 2 bases unmatched. This CDR3 is 13 amino acids long. In DNA, the CDR3 is TGTGCCAGCAGGGGACAGGGAGATCAGCCCCAGCATTTT. It is translated as CASRGQGDQPQHF.

The J gene is TRBJ2-4, the V gene TRBV7-9; 7 positions match TRBD1. V was pared by 1 base and J by 3 bases, with 3 bases of the junction left unmatched. Germline values: CDR1 SEHNR, CDR2 FQNEAQ (reference sequence). This CDR3 spans 15 amino acids. The CDR3 DNA follows: TGTGCCAGCAGCTTAGATGGACAGGTCAAAAACATTCAGTACTTC. Protein sequence: CASSLDGQVKNIQYF.

The CDR3 loop reads CASSRRGQGVWEPLNQPQHF. CDR3 DNA: TGTGCCAGCAGTCGCCGAGGACAGGGGGTATGGGAACCTCTTAATCAGCCCCAGCATTTT. This chain connects TRBV27 to TRBJ1-5, with TRBD1 identical over 10 bases. Unmatched junction bases numbered 20, after V lost 5 bases and J lost 4 bases. This CDR3 region has 20 residues. Germline V gives CDR1 MNHEY, CDR2 SMNVEV (reference sequence).

DNA for the CDR3: TGTGCTAGTGGTTTGGTAAGGGGCGCGGCCAACAACACTGAAGCTTTCTTT. Translation gives CASGLVRGAANNTEAFF. The V gene is TRBV12-5, the J gene TRBJ1-1; D may be TRBD1 (5 bases). CDR1 and CDR2 (germline): LGHNT, FRNRAP. V lost 0 bases, J lost 2 bases, and 16 bases lay in between. CDR3 length equals 17 residues.

The V gene is TRBV6-6, the J gene TRBJ1-5, with a possible D match to TRBD1 (6 bases). The V gene's germline CDR1 is MNHNY and CDR2 SVGAGI (reference sequence). The CDR3 has 13 amino acids. With 7 bases removed from V and 6 bases from J, the gap between germline ends came to 13 bases. The CDR3 nucleotides are TGTGCCAGCACAGGGGTTGATAGTCAGCCCCAGCATTTT. Its protein is CASTGVDSQPQHF.

The chain recombines TRBV12-3 or TRBV12-4 with TRBJ1-4; 9 bases agree with TRBD1. Unmatched junction bases numbered 0, after V lost 0 bases and J lost 10 bases. The CDR3 has 13 residues. The CDR3 bases are TGTGCCAGCAGTTTAGCACAGGGGGCAAAACTGTTTTTT. It codes for CASSLAQGAKLFF.

The J gene is TRBJ2-3, the V gene TRBV10-3; 14 bases line up with TRBD2. The V gene end was trimmed by 10 bases and the J gene end by 0 bases; junction bases not matched to a gene: 15. CDR3 size: 19 residues. Germline CDR1 is ENHRY and CDR2 is SYGVKD. For the CDR3, the DNA is TGTGCCACTAACGGCCGCGGGACTAGCGGGAGCGATAGCACAGATACGCAGTATTTT. As protein: CATNGRGTSGSDSTDTQYF.

The chain employs TRBV7-2 and TRBJ1-6; no clear D. Trimming removed 5 bases from V and 9 bases from J, with 14 bases in between. The CDR3 totals 14 residues. CDR1 is SGHTA, CDR2 FQGNSA, per germline. CDR3 in DNA: TGTGCCAGCAGCCCCCCCGGGAGGGTTTCACCCCTCCACTTT. It encodes CASSPPGRVSPLHF.

The rearrangement uses TRBV9 and TRBJ2-2; 9 bases line up with TRBD1. Looked up from germline, CDR1 is SGDLS and CDR2 is YYNGEE. CDR3 size: 15 residues. The ends lost 4 bases at V and 4 bases at J; junction bases unmatched: 5. CDR3 bases: TGTGCCAGCAGCCCCGGGACAGGGTCCACCGGGGAGCTGTTTTTT. This translates into CASSPGTGSTGELFF.

CDR3 in DNA: TGTGCCAGCCGACGAATGGTCTGGGGCGGCGGCAATGAGCAGTTCTTC. Translated, it gives CASRRMVWGGGNEQFF. The chain combines TRBV2 with TRBJ2-1; D is perhaps TRBD1 (5 bases). The CDR3 is 16 residues long. Per the germline V gene, CDR1 is SNHLY and CDR2 is FYNNEI. V shed 8 bases and J shed 6 bases, with 23 bases lying between them.

The CDR3 region has the DNA TGCGCCAGCAGCCAAGAACCGCAGCGGGAGCAGTACTTC. It translates to CASSQEPQREQYF. The V and J genes are TRBV4-1 and TRBJ2-7; D might be TRBD2 (5 bases). There are 13 residues in the CDR3. Looked up from germline, CDR1 is MGHRA and CDR2 is YSYEKL. V lost 0 bases to trimming and J lost 7 bases, with 10 bases between them.

This clone has just one count. The chain joins TRBV6-2 or TRBV6-3 to TRBJ1-5; the D is unclear. The V end was cut by 5 bases, the J end by 4 bases, with 9 bases between. There are 13 residues in the CDR3. From germline, CDR1 is MNHEY and CDR2 SVGEGT. This CDR3 reads CASSTGPNQPQHF. CDR3 nucleotide sequence: TGTGCCAGCAGTACCGGTCCTAATCAGCCCCAGCATTTT.

This clone was picked up one time. CDR3 protein: CASSQDVGSTDTQYF. Here the CDR3 DNA reads TGCGCCAGCAGCCAAGATGTGGGCAGCACAGATACGCAGTATTTT. The chain uses TRBV4-3 and TRBJ2-3; no clear D. The CDR3 is 15 residues long. In germline, CDR1 is LGHNA, CDR2 YSLEER. V was cut by 0 bases and J by 0 bases, with 7 bases left in between.

The gene calls are TRBV5-1 and TRBJ2-3; possibly TRBD2 for D (5 bases). Germline CDR1 reads SGHRS; CDR2 reads YFSETQ. The CDR3 has 12 amino acids. Trimming took off 4 bases at V and 4 bases at J, with 7 bases between the two ends. CDR3 bases: TGCGCCAGCAGCGGGAGCGCAGATACGCAGTATTTT. It codes for CASSGSADTQYF. Complete variable domain (other parts from reference TRBV5-1 and TRBJ2-3): KAGVTQTPRYLIKTRGQQVTLSCSPISGHRSVSWYQQTPGQGLQFLFEYFSETQRNKGNFPGRFSGRQFSNSRSEMNVSTLELGDSALYLCASSGSADTQYFGPGTRLTVL.

This sequence joins TRBV7-3 and TRBJ2-3; 8 nucleotides line up with TRBD2. With V trimmed by 5 bases and J by 1 base, 2 bases remained unmatched. The CDR3 runs 14 residues. The germline V gene has CDR1 SGHTA and CDR2 FQGTGA. Written as DNA, the CDR3 is TGTGCCAGCAGCCGAGCGGGGGGCACAGATACGCAGTATTTT. This translates into CASSRAGGTDTQYF. The full variable domain, its missing parts supplied by reference TRBV7-3 and TRBJ2-3, is GAGVSQTPSNKVTEKGKYVELRCDPISGHTALYWYRQSLGQGPEFLIYFQGTGAADDSGLPNDRFFAVRPEGSVSTLKIQRTERGDSAVYLCASSRAGGTDTQYFGPGTRLTVL.

This clone showed up just a few times. The V call is TRBV27, the J call TRBJ2-3; 7 nucleotides agree with TRBD1. The germline CDR1 and CDR2 sequences are MNHEY and SMNVEV (reference sequence). V was pared by 8 bases and J by 3 bases, with 17 bases of the junction left unmatched. This CDR3 is 17 amino acids long. As DNA, the CDR3 is TGTGCCAGCCGGCCCGAATTACAGGGGCTAGTGACAGATACGCAGTATTTT. This codes for CASRPELQGLVTDTQYF.